This T cell receptor beta chain originates from a study of blood T cell repertoires in COVID-19. This clone was seen just once. Per the original methods: The assay estimated nucleated cells by amplifying reference gene primers. The data were produced by immunoSEQ multiplex PCR, yet TCRdb's version contains in-frame clones alone and is incomplete. V and J calls and clone size are as listed in that table; D and trimming were resolved from the DNA. The sample shows a few hundred thousand clones, around 89% of them seen only once. Germline-derived CDR1 and CDR2 are SNHLY and FYNNEI. The CDR3 contains 13 residues. V lost 10 bases to trimming and J lost 2 bases, with 14 bases between them. Clinical history reported by participants formed the basis on which cohorts were assigned. All recovered Cohort 3 donors got two negative PCRs, got clearance, or saw symptom resolution.

The sample taken for sequencing was PBMCs or T cells enriched from blood (not recorded which). The sequence was obtained from a man between 18 and 29 years old who had recovered from COVID-19. This rearrangement joins TRBV2 to TRBJ1-1; no clear D gene. CDR3 DNA: TGTGCCACCGCTCAACTAACCAACACTGAAGCTTTCTTT. This translates into CATAQLTNTEAFF. Combining the CDR3 with reference TRBV2 and TRBJ1-1 gives the whole variable domain EPEVTQTPSHQVTQMGQEVILRCVPISNHLYFYWYRQILGQKVEFLVSFYNNEISEKSEIFDDQFSVERPDGSNFTLKIRSTKLEDSAMYFCATAQLTNTEAFFGQGTRLTVV.